The 13 T cell receptor beta chains below come from one sample, sequenced in a study of T cell responses to AZD1222 COVID-19 vaccine. Clones were sequenced by immunoSEQ multiplex PCR, and TCRdb holds only the in-frame ones, with some missing. The table includes over 120,000 clones, 92% detected once. This specimen was peripheral blood, taken on day 0 of AZD1222 vaccination. All receptors come from an adult in good health.

This chain links TRBV19 with TRBJ2-3; TRBD2 might be the D (7 bases). V gave up 1 base and J gave up 2 bases, with 16 bases separating them. Per germline, CDR1 LNHDA and CDR2 SQIVND (reference sequence). The CDR3 consists of 17 residues. The CDR3 region has the DNA TGTGCCAGTAGTATAGGGGGGGCTAGCGGATCCACAGATACGCAGTATTTT. It specifies CASSIGGASGSTDTQYF.

The chain links TRBV18 to TRBJ2-7, with TRBD2 matching over 13 bases. Germline values: CDR1 KGHSH, CDR2 LQKENI. CDR3 size: 16 residues. The ends lost 6 bases at V and 1 base at J; junction bases unmatched: 6. The CDR3, as DNA: TGTGCCAGCTCCCGGGGACTAGCGGGGAAATCCTACGAGCAGTACTTC. It translates to CASSRGLAGKSYEQYF.

V usage is TRBV28 and J usage is TRBJ1-1; D remains ambiguous. Trimming took off 3 bases at V and 6 bases at J, with 20 bases between the two ends. Germline CDR1 and CDR2: MDHEN and SYDVKM. The CDR3 has 16 residues. CDR3 in amino acids: CASSLWGGTSKAEAFF. DNA for the CDR3: TGTGCCAGCAGTTTGTGGGGAGGCACCTCGAAGGCTGAAGCTTTCTTT.

This clone showed up just once. The genes are TRBV6-6 and TRBJ1-1; no clear D. Germline CDR1 is MNHNY and CDR2 is SVGAGI (reference sequence). V was pared by 2 bases and J by 2 bases, with 6 bases between. This CDR3 is 13 amino acids long. The CDR3, as DNA: TGTGCCAGCAGTTACGCCCCTAACACTGAAGCTTTCTTT. Its translation is CASSYAPNTEAFF.

This chain joins TRBV18 and TRBJ1-1; the D is unclear. V gave up 3 bases and J gave up 2 bases, with 4 bases separating them. This CDR3 is built from 12 residues. In germline, CDR1 is KGHSH, CDR2 LQKENI. Here the CDR3 reads CASSPDNTEAFF. The CDR3 nucleotides are TGTGCCAGCTCACCGGATAACACTGAAGCTTTCTTT.

The chain carries TRBV18 and TRBJ2-3; the D is unclear. CDR3 length equals 16 residues. The V gene lost 2 bases and the J gene lost 1 base, with 13 bases spanning the gap. Germline values: CDR1 KGHSH, CDR2 LQKENI. This chain's CDR3 is CASSPKEVARTDTQYF. CDR3 coding DNA: TGTGCCAGCTCACCAAAAGAGGTTGCTCGCACAGATACGCAGTATTTT. Full variable domain (rest looked up from reference TRBV18 and TRBJ2-3): NAGVMQNPRHLVRRRGQEARLRCSPMKGHSHVYWYRQLPEEGLKFMVYLQKENIIDESGMPKERFSAEFPKEGPSILRIQQVVRGDSAAYFCASSPKEVARTDTQYFGPGTRLTVL.

The V gene is TRBV7-9, the J gene TRBJ1-2, with D unclear. Germline values: CDR1 SEHNR, CDR2 FQNEAQ (reference sequence). Trimming left V 1 base short and J 8 bases short, with 8 bases between. The CDR3 is 12 amino acids. In DNA form, the CDR3 reads TGTGCCAGCAGCTTAGGGCAGCAGGGCTACACCTTC. This encodes CASSLGQQGYTF.

The rearrangement joins TRBV27 to TRBJ1-6; tentative D call: TRBD1 (5 bases). This CDR3 has 15 amino acids. The ends were cut back, 8 bases at V and 0 bases at J, with 11 bases in the middle. Germline CDR1 MNHEY, CDR2 SMNVEV (reference sequence). Written as DNA, the CDR3 is TGTGCCAGCCGGGGCTTGAGCTCCTATAATTCACCCCTCCACTTT. Translated: CASRGLSSYNSPLHF.

The chain combines TRBV5-6 with TRBJ2-3, with a weak D call TRBD2 (5 bases). Trimming took off 0 bases at V and 5 bases at J, with 10 bases between the two ends. The V gene's germline CDR1 is SGHDT and CDR2 YYEEEE. The CDR3 covers 14 residues. The CDR3 sequence is CASSLGLAVDTQYF. DNA of the CDR3: TGTGCCAGCAGCTTGGGGCTAGCTGTAGATACGCAGTATTTT.

This rearrangement joins TRBV5-1 to TRBJ1-6; D call uncertain. V gave up 0 bases and J gave up 9 bases, with 10 bases separating them. The CDR3 runs 14 residues. CDR1 is SGHRS, CDR2 YFSETQ, per germline. The CDR3 DNA follows: TGCGCCAGCAGCTTGGCCAACTCTGGTTCACCCCTCCACTTT. Protein sequence: CASSLANSGSPLHF.

The chain couples TRBV5-6 to TRBJ1-2, with no clear D. This CDR3 contains 16 residues. The V and J ends lost 4 bases and 0 bases respectively, with 16 bases between them. The germline V gene has CDR1 SGHDT and CDR2 YYEEEE. In nucleotides, the CDR3 is TGTGCCAGCAGCCCGGCGGGGATGATAGCTAACTATGGCTACACCTTC. Translating it yields CASSPAGMIANYGYTF.

CDR3 protein: CASSLGPVGYTF. DNA of the CDR3: TGTGCCAGCAGTTTAGGCCCTGTGGGCTACACCTTC. V and J are TRBV12-3 or TRBV12-4 and TRBJ1-2; D uncertain. The CDR3 is 12 amino acids. Trimming took 1 base from V and 8 from J, leaving 8 bases between them.

V gene TRBV11-2 combines with J gene TRBJ2-5, with 8 bases identical to TRBD1. The V gene's germline CDR1 is SGHAT and CDR2 FQNNGV. V lost 5 bases and J lost 2; bases outside the gene matches: 4. CDR3 length equals 14 residues. The CDR3 here is CASSGDRRQETQYF. The CDR3, as DNA: TGTGCCAGCAGCGGGGACAGGAGACAAGAGACCCAGTACTTC.